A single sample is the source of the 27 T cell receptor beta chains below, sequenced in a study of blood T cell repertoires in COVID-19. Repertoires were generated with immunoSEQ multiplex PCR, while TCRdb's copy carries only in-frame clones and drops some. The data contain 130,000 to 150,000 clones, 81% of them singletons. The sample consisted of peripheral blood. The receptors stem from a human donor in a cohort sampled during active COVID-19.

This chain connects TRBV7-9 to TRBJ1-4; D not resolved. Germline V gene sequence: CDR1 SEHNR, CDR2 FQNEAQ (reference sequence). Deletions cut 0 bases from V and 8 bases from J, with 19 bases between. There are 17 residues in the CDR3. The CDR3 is CASSLAPGPSGNEKLFF. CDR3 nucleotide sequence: TGTGCCAGCAGCTTAGCCCCCGGCCCCTCGGGGAACGAAAAACTGTTTTTT.

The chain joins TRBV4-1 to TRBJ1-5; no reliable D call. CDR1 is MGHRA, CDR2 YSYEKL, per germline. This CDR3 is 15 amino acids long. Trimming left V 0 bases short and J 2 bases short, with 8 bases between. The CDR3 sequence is CASSQDGLGNQPQHF. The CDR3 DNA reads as TGCGCCAGCAGCCAAGATGGCTTGGGCAATCAGCCCCAGCATTTT.

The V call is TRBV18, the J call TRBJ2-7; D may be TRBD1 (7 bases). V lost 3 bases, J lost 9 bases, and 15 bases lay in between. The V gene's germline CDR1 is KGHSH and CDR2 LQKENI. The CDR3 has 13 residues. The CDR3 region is CASSPTDRRAQYF. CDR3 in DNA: TGTGCCAGCTCACCTACGGACAGGAGGGCGCAGTACTTC.

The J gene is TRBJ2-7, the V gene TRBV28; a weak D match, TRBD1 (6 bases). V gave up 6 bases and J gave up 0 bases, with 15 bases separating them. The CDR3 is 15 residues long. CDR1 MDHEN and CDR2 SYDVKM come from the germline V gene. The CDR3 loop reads CASSRGPLGSYEQYF. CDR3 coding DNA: TGTGCCAGCAGCAGGGGACCTCTTGGCTCCTACGAGCAGTACTTC. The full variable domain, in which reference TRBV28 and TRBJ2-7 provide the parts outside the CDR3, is DVKVTQSSRYLVKRTGEKVFLECVQDMDHENMFWYRQDPGLGLRLIYFSYDVKMKEKGDIPEGYSVSREKKERFSLILESASTNQTSMYLCASSRGPLGSYEQYFGPGTRLTVT.

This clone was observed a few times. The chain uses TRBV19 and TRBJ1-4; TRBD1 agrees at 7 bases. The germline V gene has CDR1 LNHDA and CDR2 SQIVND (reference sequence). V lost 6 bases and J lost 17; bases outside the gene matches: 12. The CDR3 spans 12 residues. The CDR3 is CASSNLQGRRFF. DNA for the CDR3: TGTGCCAGTAGCAACCTACAGGGGAGACGATTTTTT.

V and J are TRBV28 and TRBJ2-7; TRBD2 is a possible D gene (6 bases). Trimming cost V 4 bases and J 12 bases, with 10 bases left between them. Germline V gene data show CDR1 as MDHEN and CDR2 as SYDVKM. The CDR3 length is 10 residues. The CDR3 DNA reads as TGTGCCAGCAGTTCAGGGACTGTGTACTTC. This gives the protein CASSSGTVYF.

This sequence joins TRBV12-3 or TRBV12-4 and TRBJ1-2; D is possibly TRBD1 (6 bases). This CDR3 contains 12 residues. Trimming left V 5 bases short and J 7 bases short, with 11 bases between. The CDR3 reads CASSRLRGGYTF. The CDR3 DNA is TGTGCCAGCAGTAGACTCAGGGGTGGCTACACCTTC.

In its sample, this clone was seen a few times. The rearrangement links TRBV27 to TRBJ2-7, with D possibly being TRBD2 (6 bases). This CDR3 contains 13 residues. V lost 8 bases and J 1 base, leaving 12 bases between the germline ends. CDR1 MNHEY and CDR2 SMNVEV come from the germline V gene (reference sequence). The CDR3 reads CASGGAGSYEQYF. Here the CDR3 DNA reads TGTGCCAGCGGAGGTGCGGGATCCTACGAGCAGTACTTC.

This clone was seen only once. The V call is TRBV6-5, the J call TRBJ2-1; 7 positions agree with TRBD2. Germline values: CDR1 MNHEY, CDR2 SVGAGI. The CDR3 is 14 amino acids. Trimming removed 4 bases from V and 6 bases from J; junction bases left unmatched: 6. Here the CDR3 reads CASSLAGALNEQFF. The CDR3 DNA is TGTGCCAGCAGTTTGGCGGGAGCGCTCAATGAGCAGTTCTTC.

For the CDR3, the DNA is TGTGCCAGCAGCAAAAGGGATCCGGGACACGCTTTCTACGAGCAGTACTTC. Translating gives CASSKRDPGHAFYEQYF. The chain has TRBV21-1 and TRBJ2-7; the table names TRBD1, a call not compared with the DNA. TRBV21-1 is shown as a pseudogene. The CDR3 has 17 amino acids.

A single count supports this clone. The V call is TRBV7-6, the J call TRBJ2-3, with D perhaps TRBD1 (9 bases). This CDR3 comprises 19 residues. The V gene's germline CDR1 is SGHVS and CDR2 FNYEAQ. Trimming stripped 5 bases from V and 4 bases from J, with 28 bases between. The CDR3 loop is CASSNRDREYSGGPDTQYF. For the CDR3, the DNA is TGTGCCAGCAGCAACCGGGACAGGGAGTACAGCGGGGGACCAGATACGCAGTATTTT.

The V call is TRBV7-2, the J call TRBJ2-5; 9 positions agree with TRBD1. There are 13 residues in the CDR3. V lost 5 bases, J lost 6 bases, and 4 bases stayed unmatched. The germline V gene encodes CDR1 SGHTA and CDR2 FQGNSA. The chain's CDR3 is CASSPGQGQTQYF. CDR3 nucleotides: TGTGCCAGCAGCCCCGGACAGGGGCAGACCCAGTACTTC.

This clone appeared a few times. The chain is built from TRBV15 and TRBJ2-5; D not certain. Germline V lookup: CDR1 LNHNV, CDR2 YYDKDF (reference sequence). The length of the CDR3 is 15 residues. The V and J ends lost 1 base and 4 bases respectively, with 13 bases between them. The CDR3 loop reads CATSRGGTPRETQYF. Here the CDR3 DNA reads TGTGCCACCAGCAGAGGAGGTACCCCGCGAGAGACCCAGTACTTC. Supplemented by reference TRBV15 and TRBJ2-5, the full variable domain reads DAMVIQNPRYQVTQFGKPVTLSCSQTLNHNVMYWYQQKSSQAPKLLFHYYDKDFNNEADTPDNFQSRRPNTSFCFLDIRSPGLGDTAMYLCATSRGGTPRETQYFGPGTRLLVL.

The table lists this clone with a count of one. The CDR3 nucleotides read TGTGCCAGCAGTTACTCGATGCGGGGGGCGCTTTCGGGTTACGAGCAGTACTTC. It codes for CASSYSMRGALSGYEQYF. V and J are TRBV6-2 or TRBV6-3 and TRBJ2-7, with 8 bases lining up with TRBD2. V lost 0 bases and J lost 4; bases outside the gene matches: 14. Germline loops: CDR1 MNHEY, CDR2 SVGEGT. The CDR3 is 18 residues long.

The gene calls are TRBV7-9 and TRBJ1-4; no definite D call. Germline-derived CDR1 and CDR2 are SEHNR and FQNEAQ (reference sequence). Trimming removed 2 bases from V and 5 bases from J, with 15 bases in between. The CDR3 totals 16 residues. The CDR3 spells CASSLKGGSPNEKLFF. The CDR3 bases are TGTGCCAGCAGCTTAAAGGGCGGGAGCCCGAATGAAAAACTGTTTTTT.

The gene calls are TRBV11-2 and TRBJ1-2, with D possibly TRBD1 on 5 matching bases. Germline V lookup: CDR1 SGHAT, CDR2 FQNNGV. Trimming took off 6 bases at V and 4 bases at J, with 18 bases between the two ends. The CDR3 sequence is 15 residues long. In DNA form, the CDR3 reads TGTGCCAGCAGACGCTCGGCGACAGAGAGCTATGGCTACACCTTC. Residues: CASRRSATESYGYTF.

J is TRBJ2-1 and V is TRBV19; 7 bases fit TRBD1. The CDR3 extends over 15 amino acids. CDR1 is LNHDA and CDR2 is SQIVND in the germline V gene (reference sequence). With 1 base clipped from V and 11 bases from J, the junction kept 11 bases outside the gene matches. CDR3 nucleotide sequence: TGTGCCAGTAGTATAGGCGGAGAGAGGGGGCATCAGCAGTTCTTC. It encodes CASSIGGERGHQQFF.

CDR3 sequence: CASSSRDRGQPQHF. DNA of the CDR3: TGTGCCAGCAGTAGCCGGGACAGGGGTCAGCCCCAGCATTTT. The rearrangement links TRBV6-6 to TRBJ1-5; 10 bases align to TRBD1. The CDR3 extends over 14 amino acids. From germline, CDR1 is MNHNY and CDR2 SVGAGI (reference sequence). V was pared by 5 bases and J by 6 bases, with 4 bases of the junction left unmatched.

CDR3 nucleotides: TGTGCCAGTAGTATAGATGTCCAGGGTGGCACTGAAGCTTTCTTT. Translating gives CASSIDVQGGTEAFF. This rearrangement joins TRBV19 to TRBJ1-1; perhaps TRBD1 as D (5 bases). Germline CDR1 is LNHDA and CDR2 is SQIVND (reference sequence). There are 15 residues in the CDR3. Trimming shortened V by 0 bases and J by 4 bases, and 12 bases separated the two germline ends. The variable domain in full, with the rest retrieved from reference TRBV19 and TRBJ1-1, is DGGITQSPKYLFRKEGQNVTLSCEQNLNHDAMYWYRQDPGQGLRLIYYSQIVNDFQKGDIAEGYSVSREKKESFPLTVTSAQKNPTAFYLCASSIDVQGGTEAFFGQGTRLTVV.

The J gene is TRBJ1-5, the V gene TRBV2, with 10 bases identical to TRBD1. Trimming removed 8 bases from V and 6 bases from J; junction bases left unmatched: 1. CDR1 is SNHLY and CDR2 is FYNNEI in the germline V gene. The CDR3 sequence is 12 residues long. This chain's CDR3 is CASRDRGQPQHF. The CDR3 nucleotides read TGTGCCAGCCGGGACAGGGGTCAGCCCCAGCATTTT.

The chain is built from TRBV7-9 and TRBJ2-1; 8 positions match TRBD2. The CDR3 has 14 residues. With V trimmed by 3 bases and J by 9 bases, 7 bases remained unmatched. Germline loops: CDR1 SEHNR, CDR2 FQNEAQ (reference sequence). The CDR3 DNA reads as TGTGCCAGCAGCTTCTCTAGCGGGTCGCTTGAGCAGTTCTTC. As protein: CASSFSSGSLEQFF.

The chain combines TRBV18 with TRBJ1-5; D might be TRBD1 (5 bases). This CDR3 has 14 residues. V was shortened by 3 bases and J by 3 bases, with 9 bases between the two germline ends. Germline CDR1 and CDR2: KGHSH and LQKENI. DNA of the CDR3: TGTGCCAGCTCACCTCAGGGTGACAATCAGCCCCAGCATTTT. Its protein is CASSPQGDNQPQHF.

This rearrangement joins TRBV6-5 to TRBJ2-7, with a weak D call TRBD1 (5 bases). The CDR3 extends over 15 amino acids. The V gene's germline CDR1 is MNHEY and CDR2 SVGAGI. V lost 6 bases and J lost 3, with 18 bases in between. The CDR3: CASRGDSSGLYEQYF. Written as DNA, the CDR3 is TGTGCCAGCAGGGGCGACAGTTCCGGTCTCTACGAGCAGTACTTC.

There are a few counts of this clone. CDR3 nucleotides: TGCGCCAGCAGGGGACAGGGAGGAAATCAGCCCCAGCATTTT. It specifies CASRGQGGNQPQHF. The chain carries TRBV10-2 and TRBJ1-5; TRBD1 matches at 9 bases. Trimming took 6 bases from V and 4 from J; bases not matched to a gene: 4. The CDR3 runs to 14 residues. Germline CDR1 and CDR2: WSHSY and SAAADI.

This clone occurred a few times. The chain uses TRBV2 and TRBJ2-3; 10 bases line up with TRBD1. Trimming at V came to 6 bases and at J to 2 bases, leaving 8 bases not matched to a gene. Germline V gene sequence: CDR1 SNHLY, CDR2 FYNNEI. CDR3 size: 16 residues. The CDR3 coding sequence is TGTGCCAGCAGGCGAAGGGGGACAGGGGCCACAGATACGCAGTATTTT. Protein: CASRRRGTGATDTQYF.

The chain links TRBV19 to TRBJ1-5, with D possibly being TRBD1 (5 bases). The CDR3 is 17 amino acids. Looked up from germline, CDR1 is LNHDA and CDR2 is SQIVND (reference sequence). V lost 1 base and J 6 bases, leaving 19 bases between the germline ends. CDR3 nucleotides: TGTGCCAGTAGTATAGGGGGCTCAGCAGGGCTGGGTCAGCCCCAGCATTTT. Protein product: CASSIGGSAGLGQPQHF.

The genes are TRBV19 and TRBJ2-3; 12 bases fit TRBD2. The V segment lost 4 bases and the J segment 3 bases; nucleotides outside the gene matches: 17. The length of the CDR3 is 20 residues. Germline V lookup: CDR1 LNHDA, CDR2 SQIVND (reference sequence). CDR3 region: CASSTRTSGKYPGMTDTQYF. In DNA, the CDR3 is TGTGCCAGTAGTACTCGGACTAGCGGGAAGTACCCCGGGATGACAGATACGCAGTATTTT.